This T cell receptor (beta chain) was sequenced in a study of blood T cell repertoires in COVID-19 (TCRdb year 2020). Study-wide context: The collaborator samples originated in the United States, Italy and Spain and spanned the acute and convalescent phases of COVID-19. Sample metadata almost always included a de-identified subject ID, COVID-19 status, age in years and sex. The samples were drawn from two sources: the first 160 participants of the ongoing ImmuneRACE study, and 1,000 to 1,500 subjects contributed by 6 global collaborators. A freely available public database, intended as a resource for researchers studying the immune response to SARS-CoV-2, is where the repertoires were released. Subjects who had been exposed to COVID-19, were actively infected with it, or had recovered from it provided the deeply sampled blood TCRbeta repertoires that made up the dataset. HLA class I and class II types, where available, came from metadata supplied by the sample provider rather than from assay-based typing. The prospective study material was composed of cDNA or gDNA derived from T cells, B-cell-depleted T cells, or PBMCs. What the authors observed across the whole study: How much clinical and demographic metadata was included differed by source and by participant, and the metadata was provided uncurated.

The collaborating institutions used their own protocols to collect whole blood in K2EDTA tubes. For TCRbeta analysis, collaborators shipped samples in one of three forms: frozen whole blood, isolated PBMCs, or DNA extracted from either of those sample types. TCRbeta CDR3 regions were amplified from genomic DNA by means of the immunoSEQ Assay, a bias-controlled multiplex PCR. Per the source publication's procedure: Nucleated cell counts per sample were estimated from amplification of reference gene primers within the assay. Sequence reads were collapsed and filtered to measure the absolute abundance of every unique TCRbeta CDR3 rearrangement. Productive Simpson clonality was computed per sample as the square root of Simpson's diversity index over productive rearrangements. TCRdb re-hosts the immuneACCESS table, in-frame sequences only. Its copies lack some clones; in the studies checked, an unresolved V gene accounts for under half of them, and the cause for the rest is not known. V, J and clone size reflect that table, while D and trimming were determined from the DNA. The sample includes 230,000 or so clones, with about 80% observed a single time. Of the sample, approximately 4% falls within the top ten clones.

With respect to this clone: Its antigen specificity is not known. No base quality values were provided; no much bigger clone lies one nucleotide off.

From a lookup of the germline V gene (reference sequence), CDR1 and CDR2 are LNHNV and YYDKDF. The CDR3 runs 14 amino acids, cysteine and phenylalanine included. Only CDR3 DNA remains: 42 bases, in frame from the first base. The junction carries 19 bases between V and J, which are trimmed by 6 bases and 8 bases respectively. The clonotype originates from a man in his fifties or sixties with active or convalescent COVID-19. The source material was peripheral blood. Recombination connected TRBV15 to TRBJ1-1; no D gene can be assigned with confidence. The encoded CDR3 is CATSPSGSAVEAFF. Here is the DNA: TGTGCCACCAGTCCCTCTGGGAGTGCCGTGGAAGCTTTCTTT.